This record looks at one T cell receptor (beta chain) sequence and its context. Its target is not known. The CDR3 sequence is 12 residues long. Germline-derived CDR1 and CDR2 are KGHSY and FQNENV. The ends were cut back, 3 bases at V and 7 bases at J, with 9 bases in the middle. The data derive from a study of cytomegalovirus exposure and HLA in healthy donors. Study-wide results and limits: Immune exposure information available was restricted to CMV serostatus. Some V segments, TRBV6-2 and TRBV6-3 among them, were indistinguishable and were therefore excluded. Researchers reportedly found TCR beta sequences accurately predicted most subjects' HLA-A and HLA-B alleles.

Primers: 60 Vbeta forward and 13 Jbeta reverse. The table came from immunoSEQ multiplex PCR; TCRdb's copy has only in-frame clones and leaves some out. The repertoire holds 95,000 to 150,000 clones, with about 81% as singletons. As for the donors, each was a healthy bone marrow donor. The chain combines TRBV16 with TRBJ1-1; D is possibly TRBD1 (5 bases). The sequenced material came from PBMCs. This TCR derives from a woman in her thirties in good health and CMV-seronegative. The CDR3 loop is CASSQSGIEAFF. In DNA form, the CDR3 reads TGTGCCAGCAGCCAGTCAGGGATTGAAGCTTTCTTT.